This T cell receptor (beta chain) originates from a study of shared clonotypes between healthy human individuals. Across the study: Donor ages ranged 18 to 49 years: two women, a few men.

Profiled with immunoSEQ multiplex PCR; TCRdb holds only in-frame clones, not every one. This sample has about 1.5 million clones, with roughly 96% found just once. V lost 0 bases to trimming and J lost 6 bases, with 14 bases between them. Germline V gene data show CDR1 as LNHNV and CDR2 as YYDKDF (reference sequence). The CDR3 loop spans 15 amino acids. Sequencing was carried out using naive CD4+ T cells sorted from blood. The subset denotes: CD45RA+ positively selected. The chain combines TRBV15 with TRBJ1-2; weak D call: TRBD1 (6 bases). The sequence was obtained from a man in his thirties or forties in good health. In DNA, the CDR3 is TGTGCCACCAGCAGAGATCCCGGACAGATACATGGCTACACCTTC. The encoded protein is CATSRDPGQIHGYTF.